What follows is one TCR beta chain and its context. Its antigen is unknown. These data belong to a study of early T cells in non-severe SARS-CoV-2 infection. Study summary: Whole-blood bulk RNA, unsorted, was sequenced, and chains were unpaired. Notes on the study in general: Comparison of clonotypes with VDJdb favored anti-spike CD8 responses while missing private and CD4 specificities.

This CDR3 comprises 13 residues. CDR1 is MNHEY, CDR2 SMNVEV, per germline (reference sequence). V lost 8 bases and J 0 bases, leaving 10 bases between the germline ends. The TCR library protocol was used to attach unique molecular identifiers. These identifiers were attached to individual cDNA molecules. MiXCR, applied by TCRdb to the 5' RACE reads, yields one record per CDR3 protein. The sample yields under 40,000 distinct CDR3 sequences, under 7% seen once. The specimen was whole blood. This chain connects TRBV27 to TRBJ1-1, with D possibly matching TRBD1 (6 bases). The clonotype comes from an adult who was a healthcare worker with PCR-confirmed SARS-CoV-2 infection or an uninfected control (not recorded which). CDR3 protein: CASWGRMNTEAFF. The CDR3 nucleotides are TGTGCCAGCTGGGGGCGTATGAACACTGAAGCTTTCTTT.